The T cell receptor (beta chain) under discussion was sequenced for a study of cytomegalovirus exposure and HLA in healthy donors. For the study at large: The approximately 670 first-cohort repertoires and the approximately 130 validation repertoires shared the same platform, a later analysis reported.

Regarding the study as a whole: In vitro confirmation showed three CMV-associated chains to be CMV antigen specific. According to a later analysis, TCR clusters from the first cohort tended to co-occur in the roughly 120 validation repertoires. The authors listed 150 or so TCR beta chains as cytomegalovirus-associated.

On this clone itself: The antigen is unknown.

Trimming took 5 bases from V and 2 from J, leaving 19 bases between them. This CDR3 has 17 residues. The germline gives CDR1 SGHVS, CDR2 FQNEAQ. The protocol was immunoSEQ multiplex PCR, while the TCRdb copy is restricted to in-frame clones and leaves out a portion. The table shows more than 55,000 clones, with 94% occurring only once. The J gene is TRBJ1-5, the V gene TRBV7-8; D is unclear. The sample was PBMCs. The sequence was collected from a young woman in good health and CMV-seronegative. The CDR3 DNA reads as TGTGCCAGCAGCCGAGGAGAGCCCGGCGCAGGCAATCAGCCCCAGCATTTT. The encoded protein is CASSRGEPGAGNQPQHF.